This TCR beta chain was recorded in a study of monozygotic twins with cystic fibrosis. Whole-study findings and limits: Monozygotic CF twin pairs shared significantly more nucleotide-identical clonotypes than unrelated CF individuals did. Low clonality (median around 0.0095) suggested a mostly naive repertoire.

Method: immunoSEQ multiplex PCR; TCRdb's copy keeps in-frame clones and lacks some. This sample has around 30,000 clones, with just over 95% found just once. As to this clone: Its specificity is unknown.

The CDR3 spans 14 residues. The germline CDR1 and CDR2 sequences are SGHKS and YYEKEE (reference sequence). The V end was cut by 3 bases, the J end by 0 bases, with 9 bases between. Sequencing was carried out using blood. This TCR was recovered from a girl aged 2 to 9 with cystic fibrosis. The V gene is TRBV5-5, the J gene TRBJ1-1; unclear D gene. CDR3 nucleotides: TGTGCCAGCAGCTCACTACAGATGAACACTGAAGCTTTCTTT. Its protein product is CASSSLQMNTEAFF.